Presented here are 2 T cell receptor beta chains from one specimen sequenced in a study of OX40 agonist ivuxolimab in advanced cancers. Sequencing used immunoSEQ multiplex PCR; TCRdb keeps in-frame clones, though not all of them. The sample lists more than 65,000 clones, around 85% occurring once. The sequencing here drew on CD4+ or CD8+ T cells sorted from blood, taken in a trial of the OX40 agonist ivuxolimab. The receptors were gathered from an adult with an advanced solid tumor such as melanoma, head and neck, liver or kidney cancer.

This chain uses TRBV7-9 with TRBJ1-1, with a possible D match to TRBD1 (5 bases). The V gene lost 3 bases and the J gene lost 0 bases, with 8 bases spanning the gap. CDR3 length: 14 residues. CDR1 is SEHNR and CDR2 is FQNEAQ in the germline V gene (reference sequence). The CDR3 nucleotides are TGTGCCAGCAGCTTGATGGGGGTGAACACTGAAGCTTTCTTT. It specifies CASSLMGVNTEAFF.

The chain carries TRBV5-1 and TRBJ2-3; D ambiguous. Trimming cost V 1 base and J 1 base, with 10 bases left between them. The V gene's germline CDR1 is SGHRS and CDR2 YFSETQ. This CDR3 is built from 15 residues. CDR3 DNA sequence: TGCGCCAGCAGCTTGTTCGGGCAGGGCACAGATACGCAGTATTTT. Translation: CASSLFGQGTDTQYF.